Below, 22 T cell receptor beta chains from the same sample are listed, as sequenced in a study of neurological immune-mediated disorders. TCRdb fed the 5' RACE reads into MiXCR, producing one record per CDR3 protein. The repertoire holds about 55,000 distinct CDR3 sequences, with around 4.2% as singletons. Material: PBMCs. Every receptor here comes from a man aged 45 to 65 with multiple sclerosis.

The table lists this clonotype with many counts. J is TRBJ2-5 and V is TRBV5-5; 7 nucleotides match TRBD2. This CDR3 is built from 14 residues. Trimming at V came to 4 bases and at J to 5 bases, leaving 8 bases not matched to a gene. Looked up from germline, CDR1 is SGHKS and CDR2 is YYEKEE (reference sequence). The CDR3 DNA reads TGTGCCAGCAGCGGCGTGCAGGGAGGGGAGACCCAGTACTTC. Protein: CASSGVQGGETQYF. Combining the CDR3 with reference TRBV5-5 and TRBJ2-5 gives the whole variable domain DAGVTQSPTHLIKTRGQQVTLRCSPISGHKSVSWYQQVLGQGPQFIFQYYEKEERGRGNFPDRFSARQFPNYSSELNVNALLLGDSALYLCASSGVQGGETQYFGPGTRLLVL.

Ten or more counts support this clonotype. This rearrangement joins TRBV5-1 to TRBJ1-6; D is unresolved. In germline, CDR1 is SGHRS, CDR2 YFSETQ. The length of the CDR3 is 16 residues. Trimming removed 1 base from V and 5 bases from J, with 13 bases in between. CDR3 DNA: TGCGCCAGCAGCTTGACGCCCGGTGATAATAATTCACCCCTCCACTTT. Translation gives CASSLTPGDNNSPLHF.

This clonotype has a count of ten or more. DNA for the CDR3: TGTGCCAGCAGCCCCATTGGAGGGGGGTCCAATGAGCAGTTCTTC. This gives the protein CASSPIGGGSNEQFF. This chain connects TRBV5-5 to TRBJ2-1; D is perhaps TRBD1 or TRBD2 (6 bases each). Germline-derived CDR1 and CDR2 are SGHKS and YYEKEE (reference sequence). With 4 bases removed from V and 6 bases from J, the gap between germline ends came to 17 bases. The CDR3 length is 15 residues.

This clonotype was observed at least ten times. This chain joins TRBV3-1 and TRBJ2-5; D is undetermined. Germline CDR1 and CDR2: LGHDT and YNNKEL (reference sequence). Trimming stripped 0 bases from V and 4 bases from J, with 6 bases between. The CDR3 runs 13 residues. The CDR3 bases are TGTGCCAGCAGCCAAGAGATGTTAGAGACCCAGTACTTC. The encoded protein is CASSQEMLETQYF.

A word on this clonotype: The DNA is omitted, as the CDR3 cannot be located on it reliably, and the CDR3 follows TCRdb's listing. The chain couples TRBV7-9 to TRBJ2-7; TRBD1 is the table's D call and was not checked against the DNA. Germline V gene lookup returns CDR1 SEHNR and CDR2 FQNEAQ (reference sequence). The CDR3 contains 21 residues when both ends are counted. The CDR3 region is CASFYKLEQFFGPGDYYEQYF.

This clonotype was detected many times. The rearrangement links TRBV6-1 to TRBJ1-3; 8 nucleotides align to TRBD1. This CDR3 contains 16 residues. V shed 2 bases, J shed 3 bases, and the junction held 6 bases outside the gene matches. Germline values: CDR1 MNHNS, CDR2 SASEGT. This CDR3 is CASSERQGAFGNTIYF. CDR3 in DNA: TGTGCCAGCAGTGAACGTCAGGGGGCGTTTGGAAACACCATATATTTT.

In this sample, this clonotype turned up many times. The chain's CDR3 is CASSPLDGNQPQHF. Here the CDR3 DNA reads TGCGCCAGCAGCCCCCTCGATGGGAATCAGCCCCAGCATTTT. The chain recombines TRBV4-1 with TRBJ1-5; D is unclear. The V and J ends lost 4 bases and 4 bases respectively, with 11 bases between them. The CDR3 has 14 amino acids. From germline, CDR1 is MGHRA and CDR2 YSYEKL.

This clonotype has only a few counts. A single base separates this from a much larger clone, so it may be a read error. This chain joins TRBV11-1 and TRBJ2-3; D possibly corresponds to TRBD2 (7 bases). Germline CDR1 is SGHAT and CDR2 is FQDESV (reference sequence). V dropped 5 bases and J dropped 4 bases, with 16 bases sitting between them. This CDR3 has 15 amino acids. CDR3 sequence (DNA): TGTGCCAGCAGCGGACGGTGGGGGGGCCCAGATACGCAGTATTTT. Translation gives CASSGRWGGPDTQYF.

In this sample, this clonotype turned up many times. The chain links TRBV25-1 to TRBJ2-7; 9 positions agree with TRBD1. Germline-derived CDR1 and CDR2 are MGHDK and SYGVNS. Trimming at V came to 5 bases and at J to 1 base, leaving 6 bases not matched to a gene. CDR3 length equals 15 residues. CDR3 region: CASSPSGTGSYEQYF. CDR3 bases: TGTGCCAGCAGTCCATCCGGGACAGGGTCCTACGAGCAGTACTTC.

There are a few counts of this clonotype. The chain carries TRBV4-1 and TRBJ2-2; D remains unclear. V lost 3 bases and J lost 6, with 8 bases in between. The length of the CDR3 is 13 residues. CDR1 and CDR2 from the germline V gene are MGHRA and YSYEKL. The CDR3 DNA reads as TGCGCCAGCAGCCAGATCCACCCCGGGGAGCTGTTTTTT. As protein: CASSQIHPGELFF.

In this sample, this clonotype turned up many times. The V and J genes are TRBV5-1 and TRBJ2-7; D call uncertain. V dropped 0 bases and J dropped 1 base, with 11 bases sitting between them. The CDR3 contains 15 residues. Per germline, CDR1 SGHRS and CDR2 YFSETQ. The chain's CDR3 is CASSLVSGQSYEQYF. In nucleotides, the CDR3 is TGCGCCAGCAGCTTGGTCTCAGGCCAATCCTACGAGCAGTACTTC.

This clonotype was seen many times. The V and J genes are TRBV20-1 and TRBJ1-1, with TRBD1 as a possible D gene (6 bases). In germline, CDR1 is DFQATT, CDR2 SNEGSKA (reference sequence). The CDR3 covers 14 residues. V lost 6 bases and J lost 0, with 14 bases in between. CDR3 in DNA: TGCAGTGCCCGGGGGGGCAGTTTGAACACTGAAGCTTTCTTT. Translated, it gives CSARGGSLNTEAFF.

This clonotype appeared many times. The chain couples TRBV7-2 to TRBJ2-7; D is undetermined. Germline V gene sequence: CDR1 SGHTA, CDR2 FQGNSA. Between the trimmed V and J ends, which lost 3 bases and 3 bases, there was a span of 15 bases. The CDR3 sequence is 15 residues long. The CDR3 reads CASSFTGGTLYEQYF. As DNA, the CDR3 is TGTGCCAGCAGCTTCACTGGTGGTACCCTCTACGAGCAGTACTTC.

This clonotype was counted many times. This chain uses TRBV12-3 or TRBV12-4 with TRBJ1-2, with TRBD1 as a possible D gene (6 bases). The CDR3 is 13 residues long. The V end lost 4 bases, the J end lost 4 bases, and 10 bases lay between the germline ends. DNA of the CDR3: TGTGCCAGCAGTTCCAGGGGAAGCTATGGCTACACCTTC. This encodes CASSSRGSYGYTF.

This clonotype was seen many times. The rearrangement links TRBV29-1 to TRBJ2-2; TRBD1 agrees at 12 bases. Trimming cost V 6 bases and J 6 bases; bases outside gene matches: 5. This CDR3 has 14 amino acids. Germline lookup yields CDR1 SQVTM and CDR2 ANQGSEA. Here the CDR3 DNA reads TGCAGCGTGGGACAGGGGGCTGAATCCGGGGAGCTGTTTTTT. Amino acid sequence: CSVGQGAESGELFF.

This clonotype was counted only a few times. The chain employs TRBV29-1 and TRBJ2-1, with TRBD1 matching 7 bases. CDR3 size: 11 residues. The germline V gene encodes CDR1 SQVTM and CDR2 ANQGSEA. CDR3 residues: CRGDSKDEQFF. In nucleotides, the CDR3 is TGCAGAGGGGACAGTAAGGATGAGCAGTTCTTC.

This clonotype was counted ten times or more. The rearrangement uses TRBV15 and TRBJ2-2; TRBD1 matches at 7 bases. CDR3 length: 15 residues. The germline V gene encodes CDR1 LNHNV and CDR2 YYDKDF (reference sequence). Trimming took 0 bases from V and 4 from J; bases not matched to a gene: 2. CDR3 coding DNA: TGTGCCACCAGCAGAGATGGGACAGCCACCGGGGAGCTGTTTTTT. It specifies CATSRDGTATGELFF.

This clonotype turned up a few times. The V call is TRBV7-3, the J call TRBJ2-1; D perhaps matches TRBD1 (5 bases). The germline gives CDR1 SGHTA, CDR2 FQGTGA. There are 15 residues in the CDR3. With 1 base removed from V and 8 bases from J, the gap between germline ends came to 15 bases. In nucleotides, the CDR3 is TGTGCCAGCAGCTTAAATATCCAGGGTGCCGATGAGCAGTTCTTC. Its translation is CASSLNIQGADEQFF.

This clonotype appeared many times. The V and J genes are TRBV18 and TRBJ2-1, with TRBD1 identical over 7 bases. Trimming cost V 3 bases and J 8 bases; bases outside gene matches: 10. Germline V gene data show CDR1 as KGHSH and CDR2 as LQKENI. There are 15 residues in the CDR3. CDR3 in DNA: TGTGCCAGCTCACCGCGACAGGGCCCTCGGGATGAGCAGTTCTTC. This sequence encodes CASSPRQGPRDEQFF.

This clonotype was counted at least ten times. The chain links TRBV28 to TRBJ2-1, with a weak D call TRBD1 (6 bases). The CDR3 has 12 residues. The ends were cut back, 5 bases at V and 4 bases at J, with 6 bases in the middle. Germline loops: CDR1 MDHEN, CDR2 SYDVKM. CDR3 nucleotides: TGTGCCAGCAGTGACAGGTACAATGAGCAGTTCTTC. Protein sequence: CASSDRYNEQFF. The variable domain in full, with the rest retrieved from reference TRBV28 and TRBJ2-1, is DVKVTQSSRYLVKRTGEKVFLECVQDMDHENMFWYRQDPGLGLRLIYFSYDVKMKEKGDIPEGYSVSREKKERFSLILESASTNQTSMYLCASSDRYNEQFFGPGTRLTVL.

Ten or more counts support this clonotype. This chain joins TRBV5-4 and TRBJ2-1, with D possibly matching TRBD2 (7 bases). CDR3 length equals 14 residues. V shed 1 base and J shed 3 bases, with 8 bases lying between them. Germline V gene lookup returns CDR1 SGHNT and CDR2 YYREEE (reference sequence). The CDR3: CASSLRGGYNEQFF. In DNA form, the CDR3 reads TGTGCCAGCAGCTTGAGGGGGGGCTACAATGAGCAGTTCTTC.

This clonotype was detected a few times. The chain employs TRBV5-1 and TRBJ2-7; 9 positions agree with TRBD2. Unmatched junction bases numbered 5, after V lost 2 bases and J lost 5 bases. This CDR3 is 14 amino acids long. CDR1 and CDR2 from the germline V gene are SGHRS and YFSETQ. The CDR3 DNA reads as TGCGCCAGCAGCTTCAGACTAGCGGAAGACGAGCAGTACTTC. It codes for CASSFRLAEDEQYF.